The rows below give T cell receptor beta chains drawn from one sample of a study of blood T cell repertoires in COVID-19. The table came from immunoSEQ multiplex PCR; TCRdb's copy has only in-frame clones and leaves some out. Of fewer than 200,000 clones listed, about 70% are singletons. Sample: peripheral blood. The receptors shown here come from a woman aged 50 to 65 with active or convalescent COVID-19. Each CDR3 is given with its conserved first and last residue. The order of the fields is D gene, J gene, clone size, V gene, CDR3 protein, CDR3 DNA. A D gene is named only where the DNA matches it firmly. Expanded clones are given a class, and other clones once, few, many or no size at all.

>TRBD1|TRBJ1-3|.|TRBV5-6
CASSFVRDRAGNTIYF
TGTGCCAGCAGCTTCGTCCGGGACAGGGCTGGAAACACCATATATTTT
>TRBD1|TRBJ1-1|.|TRBV7-8
CASSFAGTGIAEAFF
TGTGCCAGCAGCTTCGCCGGGACAGGGATCGCTGAAGCTTTCTTT
>.|TRBJ2-2|.|TRBV9
CASSSAWGAGELFF
TGTGCCAGCAGCTCCGCTTGGGGGGCCGGGGAGCTGTTTTTT
>.|TRBJ1-4|.|TRBV11-2
CASSLGVGATNEKLFF
TGTGCCAGCAGCTTAGGAGTCGGAGCAACTAATGAAAAACTGTTTTTT
>TRBD1|TRBJ1-5|.|TRBV14
CASSQTGAQPQHF
TGTGCCAGCAGCCAAACAGGGGCCCAGCCCCAGCATTTT
>.|TRBJ1-1|.|TRBV5-4
CASSPERGIGTEAFF
TGTGCCAGCAGCCCAGAAAGGGGAATAGGCACTGAAGCTTTCTTT
>.|TRBJ2-3|.|TRBV20-1
CSASPLGSAGEGGTQYF
TGCAGTGCTAGTCCCTTGGGATCGGCAGGGGAGGGGGGTACGCAGTATTTT
>TRBD1|TRBJ1-3|.|TRBV18
CASSPGQGRSGGNTIYF
TGTGCCAGCTCACCGGGACAGGGAAGGTCGGGCGGAAACACCATATATTTT
>.|TRBJ2-5|few|TRBV5-4
CASSFGQYQETQYF
TGTGCCAGCAGCTTCGGACAGTACCAAGAGACCCAGTACTTC
>.|TRBJ2-2|.|TRBV19
CASSISWAVLSTGELFF
TGTGCCAGTAGTATTTCGTGGGCTGTACTCAGCACCGGGGAGCTGTTTTTT
>.|TRBJ2-3|.|TRBV23-1
CASSHPAGIHTQYF
TGCGCCAGCAGTCACCCCGCAGGGATACATACGCAGTATTTT
>TRBD2|TRBJ2-3|.|TRBV13
CASSLGRGRGTDTQYF
TGTGCCAGCAGCTTAGGACGCGGGAGAGGCACAGATACGCAGTATTTT
>.|TRBJ2-5|.|TRBV3-1/TRBV3-2
CASSHSNRKETQYF
TGTGCCAGCAGCCACTCGAACAGGAAAGAGACCCAGTACTTC
>TRBD1|TRBJ2-5|.|TRBV28
CASSARQGGETQYF
TGTGCCAGCAGTGCCAGACAGGGTGGGGAGACCCAGTACTTC